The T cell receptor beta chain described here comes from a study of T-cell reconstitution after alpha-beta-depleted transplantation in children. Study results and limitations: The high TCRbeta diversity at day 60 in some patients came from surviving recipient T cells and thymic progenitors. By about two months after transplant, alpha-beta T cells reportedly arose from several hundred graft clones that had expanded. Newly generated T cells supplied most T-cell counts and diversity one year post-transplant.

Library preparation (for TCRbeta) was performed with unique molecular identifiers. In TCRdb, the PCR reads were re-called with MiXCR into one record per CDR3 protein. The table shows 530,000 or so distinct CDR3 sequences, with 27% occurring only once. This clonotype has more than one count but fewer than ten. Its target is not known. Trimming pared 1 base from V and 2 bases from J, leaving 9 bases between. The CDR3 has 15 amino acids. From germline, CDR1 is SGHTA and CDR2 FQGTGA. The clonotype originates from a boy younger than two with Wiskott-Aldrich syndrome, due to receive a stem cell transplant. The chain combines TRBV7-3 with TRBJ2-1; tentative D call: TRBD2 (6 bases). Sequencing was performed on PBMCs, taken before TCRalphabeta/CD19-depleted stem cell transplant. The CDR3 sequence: CASSLNSGTYNEQFF. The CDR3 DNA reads TGTGCCAGCAGCTTAAATAGCGGCACCTACAATGAGCAGTTCTTC. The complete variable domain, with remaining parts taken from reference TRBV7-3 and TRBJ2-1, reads GAGVSQTPSNKVTEKGKYVELRCDPISGHTALYWYRQSLGQGPEFLIYFQGTGAADDSGLPNDRFFAVRPEGSVSTLKIQRTERGDSAVYLCASSLNSGTYNEQFFGPGTRLTVL.